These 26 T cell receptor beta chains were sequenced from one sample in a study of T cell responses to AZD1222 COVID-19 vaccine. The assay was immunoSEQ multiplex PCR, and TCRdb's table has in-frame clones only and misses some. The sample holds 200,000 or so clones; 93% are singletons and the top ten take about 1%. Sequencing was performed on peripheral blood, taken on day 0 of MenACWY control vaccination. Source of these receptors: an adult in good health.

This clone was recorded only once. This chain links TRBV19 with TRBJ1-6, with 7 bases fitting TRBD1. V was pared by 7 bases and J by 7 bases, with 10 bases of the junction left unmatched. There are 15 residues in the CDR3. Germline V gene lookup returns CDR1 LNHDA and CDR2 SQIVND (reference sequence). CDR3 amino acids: CASTRSDRDNSPLHF. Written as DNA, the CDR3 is TGTGCCAGTACCCGATCCGACAGGGACAATTCACCCCTCCACTTT.

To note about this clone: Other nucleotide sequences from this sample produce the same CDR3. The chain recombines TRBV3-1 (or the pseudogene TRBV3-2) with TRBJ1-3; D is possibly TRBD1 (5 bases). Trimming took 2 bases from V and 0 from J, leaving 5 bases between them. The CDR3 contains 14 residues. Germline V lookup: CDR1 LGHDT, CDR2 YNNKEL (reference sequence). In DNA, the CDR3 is TGTGCCAGCAGCCAACAGGGCTCTGGAAACACCATATATTTT. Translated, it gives CASSQQGSGNTIYF.

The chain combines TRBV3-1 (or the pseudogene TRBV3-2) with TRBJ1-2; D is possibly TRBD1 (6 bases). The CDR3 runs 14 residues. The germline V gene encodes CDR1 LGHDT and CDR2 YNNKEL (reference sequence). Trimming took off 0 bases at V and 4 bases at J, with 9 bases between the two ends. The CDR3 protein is CASSQDRGGYGYTF. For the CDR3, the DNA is TGTGCCAGCAGCCAAGATAGGGGGGGCTATGGCTACACCTTC.

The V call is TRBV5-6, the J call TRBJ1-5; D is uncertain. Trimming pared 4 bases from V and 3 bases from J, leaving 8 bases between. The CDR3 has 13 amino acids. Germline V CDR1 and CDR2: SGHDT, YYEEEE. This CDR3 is CASSPDPNQPQHF. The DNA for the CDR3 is TGTGCCAGCAGCCCGGATCCCAATCAGCCCCAGCATTTT.

CDR3 DNA: TGTGCCAGCCTACCGGGGGGTAGCATCTACGAGCAGTACTTC. It specifies CASLPGGSIYEQYF. The chain couples TRBV7-2 to TRBJ2-7, with 7 positions matching TRBD2. V gave up 8 bases and J gave up 3 bases; unmatched junction bases: 10. This CDR3 has 14 amino acids. Germline V gene data show CDR1 as SGHTA and CDR2 as FQGNSA.

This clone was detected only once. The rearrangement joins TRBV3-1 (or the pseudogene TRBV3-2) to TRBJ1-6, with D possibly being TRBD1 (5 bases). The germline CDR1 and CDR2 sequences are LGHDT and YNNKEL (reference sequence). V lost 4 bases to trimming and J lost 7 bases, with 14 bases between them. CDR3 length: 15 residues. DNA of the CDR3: TGTGCCAGCAGCCGGGGCAGGGTTGAGAATTCACCCCTCCACTTT. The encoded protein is CASSRGRVENSPLHF.

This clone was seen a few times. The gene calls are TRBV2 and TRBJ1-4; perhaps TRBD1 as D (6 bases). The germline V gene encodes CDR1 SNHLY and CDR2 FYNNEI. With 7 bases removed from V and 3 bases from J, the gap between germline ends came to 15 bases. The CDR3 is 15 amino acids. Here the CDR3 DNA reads TGTGCCAGCACTCAGAGGGGGGGAGCTAATGAAAAACTGTTTTTT. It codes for CASTQRGGANEKLFF.

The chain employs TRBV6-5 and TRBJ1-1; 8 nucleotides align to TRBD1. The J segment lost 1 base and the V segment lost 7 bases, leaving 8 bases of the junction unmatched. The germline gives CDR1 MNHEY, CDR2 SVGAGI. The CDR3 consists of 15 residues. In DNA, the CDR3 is TGTGCCAGCACCGACAGGGGAGCGGCGAACACTGAAGCTTTCTTT. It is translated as CASTDRGAANTEAFF.

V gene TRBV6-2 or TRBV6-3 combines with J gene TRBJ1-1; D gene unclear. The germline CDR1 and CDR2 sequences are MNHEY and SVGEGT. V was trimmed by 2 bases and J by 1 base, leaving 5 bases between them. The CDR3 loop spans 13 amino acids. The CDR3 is CASSYQKNTEAFF. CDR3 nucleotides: TGTGCCAGCAGTTACCAGAAGAACACTGAAGCTTTCTTT.

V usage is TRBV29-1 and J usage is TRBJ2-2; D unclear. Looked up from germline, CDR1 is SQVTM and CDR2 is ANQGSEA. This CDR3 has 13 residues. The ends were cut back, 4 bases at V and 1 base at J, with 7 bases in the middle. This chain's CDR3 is CSVGWKNTGELFF. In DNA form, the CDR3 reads TGCAGCGTTGGGTGGAAGAACACCGGGGAGCTGTTTTTT.

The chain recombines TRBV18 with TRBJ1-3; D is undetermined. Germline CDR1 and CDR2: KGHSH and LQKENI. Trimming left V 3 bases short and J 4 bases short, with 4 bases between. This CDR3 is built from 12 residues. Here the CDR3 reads CASSPGGNTIYF. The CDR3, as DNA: TGTGCCAGCTCACCGGGGGGAAACACCATATATTTT.

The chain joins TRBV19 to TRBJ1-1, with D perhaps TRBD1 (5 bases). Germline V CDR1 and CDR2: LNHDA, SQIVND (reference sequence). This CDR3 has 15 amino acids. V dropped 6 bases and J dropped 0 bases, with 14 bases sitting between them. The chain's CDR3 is CASRGVDSLNTEAFF. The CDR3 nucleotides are TGTGCCAGTAGGGGGGTTGACAGCTTGAACACTGAAGCTTTCTTT.

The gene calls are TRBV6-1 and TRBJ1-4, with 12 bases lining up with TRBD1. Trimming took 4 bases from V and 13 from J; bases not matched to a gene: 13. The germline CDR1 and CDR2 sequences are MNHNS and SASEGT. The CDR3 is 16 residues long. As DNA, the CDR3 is TGTGCCAGCAGTGCGCTCTACCGGGACAGGGGGCGAAGACTGTTTTTT. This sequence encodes CASSALYRDRGRRLFF.

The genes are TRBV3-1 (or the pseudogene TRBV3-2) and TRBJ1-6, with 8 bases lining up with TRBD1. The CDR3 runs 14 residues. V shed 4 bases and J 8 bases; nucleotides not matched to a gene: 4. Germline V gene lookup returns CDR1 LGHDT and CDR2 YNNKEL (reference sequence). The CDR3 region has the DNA TGTGCCAGCAGCCCCGGACAGGGCGATTCACCCCTCCACTTT. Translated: CASSPGQGDSPLHF.

The CDR3 here is CATSQDRVNTEAFF. The CDR3 bases are TGTGCCACCAGCCAGGACAGGGTGAACACTGAAGCTTTCTTT. The chain recombines TRBV15 with TRBJ1-1; TRBD1 aligns across 8 bases. Trimming removed 5 bases from V and 0 bases from J; junction bases left unmatched: 2. Germline V lookup: CDR1 LNHNV, CDR2 YYDKDF (reference sequence). The CDR3 length is 14 residues. The variable domain in full, completed from reference TRBV15 and TRBJ1-1, reads DAMVIQNPRYQVTQFGKPVTLSCSQTLNHNVMYWYQQKSSQAPKLLFHYYDKDFNNEADTPDNFQSRRPNTSFCFLDIRSPGLGDTAMYLCATSQDRVNTEAFFGQGTRLTVV.

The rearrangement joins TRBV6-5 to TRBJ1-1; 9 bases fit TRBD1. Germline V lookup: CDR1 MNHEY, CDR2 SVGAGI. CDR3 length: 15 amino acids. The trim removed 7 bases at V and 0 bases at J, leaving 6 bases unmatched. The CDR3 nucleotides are TGTGCCAGCACTCAAGACAGGGGGTTGAACACTGAAGCTTTCTTT. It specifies CASTQDRGLNTEAFF.

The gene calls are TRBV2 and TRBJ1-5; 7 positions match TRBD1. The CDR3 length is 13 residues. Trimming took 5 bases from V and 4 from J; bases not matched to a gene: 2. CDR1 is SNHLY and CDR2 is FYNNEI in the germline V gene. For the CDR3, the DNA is TGTGCCAGCAGTTTACAGGGGAATCAGCCCCAGCATTTT. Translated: CASSLQGNQPQHF. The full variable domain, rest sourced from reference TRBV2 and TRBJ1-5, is EPEVTQTPSHQVTQMGQEVILRCVPISNHLYFYWYRQILGQKVEFLVSFYNNEISEKSEIFDDQFSVERPDGSNFTLKIRSTKLEDSAMYFCASSLQGNQPQHFGDGTRLSIL.

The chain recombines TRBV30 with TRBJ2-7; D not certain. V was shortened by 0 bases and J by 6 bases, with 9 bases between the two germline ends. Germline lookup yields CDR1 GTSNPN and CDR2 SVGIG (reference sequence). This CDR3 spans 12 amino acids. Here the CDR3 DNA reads TGTGCCTGGAGTGTACTGAGTGGCGAGCAGTACTTC. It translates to CAWSVLSGEQYF.

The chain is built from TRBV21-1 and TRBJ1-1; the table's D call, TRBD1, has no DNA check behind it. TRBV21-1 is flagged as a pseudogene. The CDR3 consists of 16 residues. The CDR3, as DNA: TGTGCCAGCAGCAAAGCGCTAAAACAGGGTAACACTGAAGCTTTCTTT. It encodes CASSKALKQGNTEAFF.

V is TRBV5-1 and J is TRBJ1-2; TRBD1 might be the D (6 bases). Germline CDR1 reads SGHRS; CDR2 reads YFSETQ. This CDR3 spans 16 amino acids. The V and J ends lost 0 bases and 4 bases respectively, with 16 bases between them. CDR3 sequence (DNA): TGCGCCAGCAGCTTGGACGGGGGGGCGAGTAGCTATGGCTACACCTTC. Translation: CASSLDGGASSYGYTF.

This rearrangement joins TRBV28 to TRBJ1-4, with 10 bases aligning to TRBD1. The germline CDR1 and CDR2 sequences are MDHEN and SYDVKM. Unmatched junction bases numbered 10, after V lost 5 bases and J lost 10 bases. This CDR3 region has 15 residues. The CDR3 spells CASSPRDRGPGKLFF. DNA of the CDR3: TGTGCCAGCAGTCCAAGGGACAGGGGACCGGGAAAACTGTTTTTT.

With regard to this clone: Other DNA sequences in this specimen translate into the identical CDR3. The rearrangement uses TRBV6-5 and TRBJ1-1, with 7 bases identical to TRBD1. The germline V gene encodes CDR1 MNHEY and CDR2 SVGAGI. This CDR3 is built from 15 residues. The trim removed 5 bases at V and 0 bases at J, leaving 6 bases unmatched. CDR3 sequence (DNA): TGTGCCAGCAGTCTCTCGGGGACAGTGAACACTGAAGCTTTCTTT. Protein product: CASSLSGTVNTEAFF.

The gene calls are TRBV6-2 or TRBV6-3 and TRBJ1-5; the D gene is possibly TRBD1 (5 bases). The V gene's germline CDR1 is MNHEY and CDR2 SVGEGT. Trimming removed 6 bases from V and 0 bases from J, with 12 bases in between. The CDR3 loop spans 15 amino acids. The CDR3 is CASSQDTTSNQPQHF. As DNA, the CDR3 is TGTGCCAGCAGCCAGGACACCACTAGCAATCAGCCCCAGCATTTT.

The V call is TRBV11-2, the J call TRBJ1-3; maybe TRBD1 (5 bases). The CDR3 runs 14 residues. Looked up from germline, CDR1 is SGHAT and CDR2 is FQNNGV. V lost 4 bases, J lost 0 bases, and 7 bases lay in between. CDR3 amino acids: CASSSGYSGNTIYF. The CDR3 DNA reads TGTGCCAGCAGCTCAGGGTACTCTGGAAACACCATATATTTT.

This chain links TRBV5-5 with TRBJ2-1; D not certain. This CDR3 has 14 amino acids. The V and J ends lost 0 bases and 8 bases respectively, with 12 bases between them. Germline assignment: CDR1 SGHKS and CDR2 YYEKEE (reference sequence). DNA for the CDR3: TGTGCCAGCAGCTTGGCCCCATCCGTATATGAGCAGTTCTTC. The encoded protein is CASSLAPSVYEQFF. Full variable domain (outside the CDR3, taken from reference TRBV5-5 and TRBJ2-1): DAGVTQSPTHLIKTRGQQVTLRCSPISGHKSVSWYQQVLGQGPQFIFQYYEKEERGRGNFPDRFSARQFPNYSSELNVNALLLGDSALYLCASSLAPSVYEQFFGPGTRLTVL.

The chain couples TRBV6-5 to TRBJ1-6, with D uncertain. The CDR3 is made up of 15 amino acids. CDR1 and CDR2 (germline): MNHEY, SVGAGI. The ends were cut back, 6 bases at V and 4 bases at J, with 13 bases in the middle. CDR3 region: CASRSPEGYNSPLHF. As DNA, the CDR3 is TGTGCCAGCAGGTCGCCAGAGGGTTATAATTCACCCCTCCACTTT.